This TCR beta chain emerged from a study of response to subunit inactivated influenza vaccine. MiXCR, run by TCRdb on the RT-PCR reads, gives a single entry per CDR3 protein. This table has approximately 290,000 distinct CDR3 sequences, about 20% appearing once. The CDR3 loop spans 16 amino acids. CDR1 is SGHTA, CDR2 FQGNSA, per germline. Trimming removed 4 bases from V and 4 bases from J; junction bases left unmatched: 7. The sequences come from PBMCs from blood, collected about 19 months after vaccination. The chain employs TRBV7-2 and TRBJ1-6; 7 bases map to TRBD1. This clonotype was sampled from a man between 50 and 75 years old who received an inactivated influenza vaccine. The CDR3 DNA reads TGTGCCAGCAGCTCGACAGGGACGGGATATAATTCACCCCTCCACTTT. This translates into CASSSTGTGYNSPLHF.